The 10 T cell receptor beta chains below all came from one sample that was sequenced in a study of cytomegalovirus exposure and HLA in healthy donors. The study ran its PCR with 60 Vbeta and 13 Jbeta primers. Some clones are missing from TCRdb's copy, which holds only in-frame ones; the method was immunoSEQ multiplex PCR. The table shows more than 150,000 clones, with approximately 80% occurring only once. Sequenced material: PBMCs. Every receptor here comes from a woman between 18 and 29 years old in good health and CMV-seronegative.

This clone appeared a single time. CDR3 sequence: CASSLGLAGELFF. The CDR3 DNA is TGTGCCAGCAGCTTGGGGCTGGCCGGGGAGCTGTTTTTT. The chain is built from TRBV11-2 and TRBJ2-2; the D gene is possibly TRBD1 (5 bases). Germline V gives CDR1 SGHAT, CDR2 FQNNGV. The CDR3 runs 13 residues. Trimming cost V 3 bases and J 6 bases, with 8 bases left between them. The full variable domain, rest sourced from reference TRBV11-2 and TRBJ2-2, is EAGVAQSPRYKIIEKRQSVAFWCNPISGHATLYWYQQILGQGPKLLIQFQNNGVVDDSQLPKDRFSAERLKGVDSTLKIQPAKLEDSAVYLCASSLGLAGELFFGEGSRLTVL.

The V gene is TRBV14, the J gene TRBJ1-1; no reliable D call. The germline V and J ends were trimmed by 1 base and 5 bases, with 8 bases remaining between them. This CDR3 is built from 13 residues. CDR1 is SGHDN and CDR2 is FVKESK in the germline V gene. This chain's CDR3 is CASSQGRRTEAFF. The CDR3 coding sequence is TGTGCCAGCAGCCAAGGGAGGAGAACTGAAGCTTTCTTT.

This chain links TRBV6-1 with TRBJ1-6; tentatively, D is TRBD1 (5 bases). V lost 3 bases to trimming and J lost 10 bases, with 13 bases between them. This CDR3 is 14 amino acids long. Germline loops: CDR1 MNHNS, CDR2 SASEGT. For the CDR3, the DNA is TGTGCCAGCAGTGATGGGGCAGGGTGGTCACCCCTCCACTTT. Translating it yields CASSDGAGWSPLHF.

This chain uses TRBV9 with TRBJ1-3, with TRBD1 as a possible D gene (6 bases). The germline V and J ends were trimmed by 3 bases and 2 bases, with 18 bases remaining between them. Germline V gene sequence: CDR1 SGDLS, CDR2 YYNGEE. The CDR3 extends over 17 amino acids. In nucleotides, the CDR3 is TGTGCCAGCAGCGCCTGCCAGGGGTTGGAGACTGGAAACACCATATATTTT. Protein sequence: CASSACQGLETGNTIYF.

The chain couples TRBV18 to TRBJ1-5; D possibly corresponds to TRBD1 (5 bases). The V and J ends lost 3 bases and 6 bases respectively, with 12 bases between them. Germline CDR1 is KGHSH and CDR2 is LQKENI. The CDR3 runs 14 residues. The CDR3, as DNA: TGTGCCAGCTCACCCGGGCAGGGAGGTCAGCCCCAGCATTTT. This gives the protein CASSPGQGGQPQHF.

The V and J genes are TRBV18 and TRBJ2-7; D is unresolved. Deletions cut 0 bases from V and 5 bases from J, with 8 bases between. Germline V gives CDR1 KGHSH, CDR2 LQKENI. The CDR3 is made up of 13 amino acids. CDR3 nucleotide sequence: TGTGCCAGCTCACCACCTGGAGAGGACGAGCAGTACTTC. Translated: CASSPPGEDEQYF.

J is TRBJ2-1 and V is TRBV7-8; D may be TRBD2 (7 bases). From germline, CDR1 is SGHVS and CDR2 FQNEAQ. V was shortened by 5 bases and J by 7 bases, with 12 bases between the two germline ends. The CDR3 spans 13 residues. CDR3 bases: TGTGCCAGCAGCACTCGGGGGGCGAATGAGCAGTTCTTC. Encoded protein: CASSTRGANEQFF.

This chain links TRBV9 with TRBJ2-5; D perhaps matches TRBD1 (5 bases). The J call may be faulty, since TRBJ2-7 better matches the DNA end. The CDR3 is 15 amino acids. Per germline, CDR1 SGDLS and CDR2 YYNGEE. This chain's CDR3 is CASSVDPAGSNEQYF. CDR3 nucleotide sequence: TGTGCCAGCAGCGTAGATCCCGCAGGGTCAAACGAGCAGTACTTC.

In DNA form, the CDR3 reads TGTGCCAGCAGTCTTACCCGGTGGGAAGCTTTCTTT. It yields the protein CASSLTRWEAFF. The V call is TRBV28, the J call TRBJ1-1, with D unclear. The CDR3 runs 12 residues. V was clipped by 5 bases and J by 8 bases, with 12 bases between them. Per the germline V gene, CDR1 is MDHEN and CDR2 is SYDVKM.

CDR3 DNA: TGTGCCAGCAGTTTAACCAGGGATGGTCAGCCCCAGCATTTT. This translates into CASSLTRDGQPQHF. V is TRBV28 and J is TRBJ1-5; D is possibly TRBD1 (5 bases). Trimming cost V 2 bases and J 6 bases, with 11 bases left between them. Germline V CDR1 and CDR2: MDHEN, SYDVKM. CDR3 size: 14 residues.